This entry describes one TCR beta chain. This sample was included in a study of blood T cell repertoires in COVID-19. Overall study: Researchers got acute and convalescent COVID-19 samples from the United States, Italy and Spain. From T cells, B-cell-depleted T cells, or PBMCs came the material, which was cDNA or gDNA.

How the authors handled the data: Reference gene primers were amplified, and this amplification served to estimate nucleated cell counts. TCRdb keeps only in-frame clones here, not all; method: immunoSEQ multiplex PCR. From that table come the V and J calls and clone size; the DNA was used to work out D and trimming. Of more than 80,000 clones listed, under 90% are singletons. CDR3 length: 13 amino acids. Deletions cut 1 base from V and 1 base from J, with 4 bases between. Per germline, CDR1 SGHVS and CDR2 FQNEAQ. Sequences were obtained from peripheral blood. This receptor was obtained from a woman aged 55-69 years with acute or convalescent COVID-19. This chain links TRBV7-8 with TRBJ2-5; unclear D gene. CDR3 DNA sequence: TGTGCCAGCAGCTTAGACAGCCAAGAGACCCAGTACTTC. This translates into CASSLDSQETQYF.